Following are 4 T cell receptor beta chains from one sample sequenced in a study of response to subunit inactivated influenza vaccine. TCRdb recomputed calls from the RT-PCR reads with MiXCR, one row per CDR3 protein. The repertoire includes 600,000 to 700,000 distinct CDR3 sequences, approximately 14% of them detected once, and approximately 7.6% sits in the top ten. Sequenced material: PBMCs from blood, taken 14 to 15 days before vaccination. Source of these receptors: a man aged 45-60 years who received an inactivated influenza vaccine.

There are many counts of this clonotype. The V call is TRBV30, the J call TRBJ1-2; possibly TRBD1 for D (6 bases). V lost 2 bases, J lost 9 bases, and 16 bases lay in between. CDR1 GTSNPN and CDR2 SVGIG come from the germline V gene (reference sequence). This CDR3 spans 13 amino acids. This chain's CDR3 is CAWSPGGALSYTF. The CDR3 nucleotides are TGTGCCTGGAGTCCGGGGGGGGCACTAAGCTACACCTTC. The variable domain in full, with the rest retrieved from reference TRBV30 and TRBJ1-2, is SQTIHQWPATLVQPVGSPLSLECTVEGTSNPNLYWYRQAAGRGLQLLFYSVGIGQISSEVPQNLSASRPQDRQFILSSKKLLLSDSGFYLCAWSPGGALSYTFGSGTRLTVV.

This chain connects TRBV30 to TRBJ2-2; D gene unclear. The CDR3 extends over 13 amino acids. CDR1 and CDR2 (germline): GTSNPN, SVGIG (reference sequence). V lost 0 bases to trimming and J lost 6 bases, with 8 bases between them. The CDR3 coding sequence is TGTGCCTGGAGTGTTGGCAGCCCCGGGGAGCTGTTTTTT. Translated: CAWSVGSPGELFF.

This chain joins TRBV20-1 and TRBJ2-4; 10 bases fit TRBD1. Trimming took 4 bases from V and 2 from J; bases not matched to a gene: 5. The CDR3 is 15 amino acids. Per germline, CDR1 DFQATT and CDR2 SNEGSKA (reference sequence). CDR3 region: CSATRQGATKNIQYF. In nucleotides, the CDR3 is TGCAGTGCTACTCGACAGGGGGCAACCAAAAACATTCAGTACTTC.

The CDR3 spells CASSSGTGEFGSPLHF. CDR3 sequence (DNA): TGTGCCAGCAGCTCGGGGACTGGGGAGTTTGGCTCACCCCTCCACTTT. V and J are TRBV7-9 and TRBJ1-6; D perhaps matches TRBD1 (5 bases). This CDR3 is built from 16 residues. Germline CDR1 reads SEHNR; CDR2 reads FQNEAQ (reference sequence). Deletions cut 4 bases from V and 10 bases from J, with 20 bases between.